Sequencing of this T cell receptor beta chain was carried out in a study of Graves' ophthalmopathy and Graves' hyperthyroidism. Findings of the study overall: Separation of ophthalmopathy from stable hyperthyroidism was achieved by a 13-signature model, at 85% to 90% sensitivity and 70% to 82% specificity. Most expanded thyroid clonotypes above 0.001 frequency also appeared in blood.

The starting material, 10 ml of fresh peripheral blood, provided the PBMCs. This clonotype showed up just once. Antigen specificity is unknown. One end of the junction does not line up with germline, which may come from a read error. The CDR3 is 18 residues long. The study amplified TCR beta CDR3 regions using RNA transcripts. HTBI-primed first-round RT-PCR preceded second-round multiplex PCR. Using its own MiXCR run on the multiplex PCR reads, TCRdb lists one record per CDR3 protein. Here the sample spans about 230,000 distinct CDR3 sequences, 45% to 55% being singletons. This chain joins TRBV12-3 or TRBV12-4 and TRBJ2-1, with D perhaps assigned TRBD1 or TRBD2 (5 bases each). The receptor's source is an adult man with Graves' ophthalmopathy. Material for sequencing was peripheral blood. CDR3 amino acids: CASSLGTLQGRGYNEQFF. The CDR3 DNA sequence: TGTGCCAGCAGCTTAGGGACCCTGCAAGGAAGAGGATACAATGAGCAGTTCTTC.